Shown below are 21 T cell receptor beta chains from a single sample sequenced in a study of cytotoxic CD8 clonotypes in ibrutinib-treated CLL. TCRdb keeps only in-frame clones here, not all; method: immunoSEQ multiplex PCR. The sample lists 130,000 or so clones; around 77% were seen once. The sequencing here drew on PBMCs, taken after 12 months of ibrutinib treatment. Receptor source: a human donor with chronic lymphocytic leukemia.

The CDR3 loop reads CASSGTGEATEAFF. For the CDR3, the DNA is TGTGCCAGCTCGGGGACAGGGGAGGCCACTGAAGCTTTCTTT. V gene TRBV18 combines with J gene TRBJ1-1; 10 nucleotides agree with TRBD1. Losses at the gene ends were 6 bases for V and 4 bases for J; bases not matched to a gene: 5. Germline assignment: CDR1 KGHSH and CDR2 LQKENI. The CDR3 length is 14 residues. Based on the CDR3 plus reference TRBV18 and TRBJ1-1, the full variable domain is NAGVMQNPRHLVRRRGQEARLRCSPMKGHSHVYWYRQLPEEGLKFMVYLQKENIIDESGMPKERFSAEFPKEGPSILRIQQVVRGDSAAYFCASSGTGEATEAFFGQGTRLTVV.

The chain carries TRBV4-1 and TRBJ2-1; no definite D call. V was shortened by 1 base and J by 7 bases, with 11 bases between the two germline ends. CDR1 and CDR2 (germline): MGHRA, YSYEKL. The CDR3 totals 14 residues. Here the CDR3 reads CASSQVRRSNEQFF. CDR3 bases: TGCGCCAGCAGCCAAGTCAGGAGATCTAATGAGCAGTTCTTC.

The chain recombines TRBV6-1 with TRBJ2-6; 8 bases map to TRBD1. Looked up from germline, CDR1 is MNHNS and CDR2 is SASEGT. This CDR3 region has 19 residues. With 4 bases clipped from V and 0 bases from J, the junction kept 11 bases outside the gene matches. CDR3 amino acids: CASSVQGVLGHSGANVLTF. The CDR3 DNA reads TGTGCCAGCAGTGTACAGGGGGTGTTAGGTCACTCTGGGGCCAACGTCCTGACTTTC.

CDR3 sequence: CASSLGQSRYGYTF. DNA of the CDR3: TGTGCCAGCAGCTTAGGACAGTCTCGCTATGGCTACACCTTC. The chain links TRBV11-2 to TRBJ1-2, with TRBD1 as a possible D gene (5 bases). Trimming took 1 base from V and 4 from J, leaving 10 bases between them. The length of the CDR3 is 14 residues. Germline V gene lookup returns CDR1 SGHAT and CDR2 FQNNGV.

The rearrangement uses TRBV18 and TRBJ1-2; TRBD1 agrees at 9 bases. Losses at the gene ends were 0 bases for V and 8 bases for J; bases not matched to a gene: 4. This CDR3 region has 14 residues. Germline CDR1 is KGHSH and CDR2 is LQKENI. CDR3 coding DNA: TGTGCCAGCTCACCACCTCCGGGACAGGGAGGCTACACCTTC. Its protein product is CASSPPPGQGGYTF.

This chain links TRBV5-1 with TRBJ2-5, with TRBD1 matching over 9 bases. The germline V gene has CDR1 SGHRS and CDR2 YFSETQ. This CDR3 is 18 amino acids long. V lost 2 bases and J lost 2; bases outside the gene matches: 13. In DNA form, the CDR3 reads TGCGCCAGCAGCTTCCGGCGACAGGGGGGGACCAATCAAGAGACCCAGTACTTC. Translation: CASSFRRQGGTNQETQYF. The complete variable domain, with remaining parts taken from reference TRBV5-1 and TRBJ2-5, reads KAGVTQTPRYLIKTRGQQVTLSCSPISGHRSVSWYQQTPGQGLQFLFEYFSETQRNKGNFPGRFSGRQFSNSRSEMNVSTLELGDSALYLCASSFRRQGGTNQETQYFGPGTRLLVL.

The CDR3, as DNA: TGTGCCACATTACCCGGGACAGACACCGGGGAGCTGTTTTTT. This gives the protein CATLPGTDTGELFF. This sequence joins TRBV25-1 and TRBJ2-2, with 7 bases matching TRBD1. Germline V gives CDR1 MGHDK, CDR2 SYGVNS. The V gene end was trimmed by 10 bases and the J gene end by 3 bases; junction bases not matched to a gene: 8. The CDR3 has 14 amino acids.

This chain connects TRBV5-1 to TRBJ2-7; 13 positions agree with TRBD2. Trimming cost V 3 bases and J 3 bases; bases outside gene matches: 3. The CDR3 has 15 amino acids. Germline V lookup: CDR1 SGHRS, CDR2 YFSETQ. Here the CDR3 DNA reads TGCGCCAGCAGCTCCAGGACTAGCGGGAGCTACGAGCAGTACTTC. Encoded protein: CASSSRTSGSYEQYF.

There are a few counts of this clone. The rearrangement uses TRBV28 and TRBJ2-2, with D maybe TRBD2 (6 bases). V dropped 11 bases and J dropped 0 bases, with 19 bases sitting between them. The CDR3 is made up of 16 amino acids. Germline V CDR1 and CDR2: MDHEN, SYDVKM. The CDR3 nucleotides are TGTGCCTCCCTTTGGGAGGACCATTCGAACACCGGGGAGCTGTTTTTT. This translates into CASLWEDHSNTGELFF.

The chain carries TRBV5-4 and TRBJ1-2; possibly TRBD1 for D (5 bases). Per the germline V gene, CDR1 is SGHNT and CDR2 is YYREEE (reference sequence). Trimming took 4 bases from V and 4 from J, leaving 17 bases between them. The CDR3 is 15 residues long. The CDR3 nucleotides are TGTGCCAGCAGCAGTTTGGGGGTTGCCCCCTATGGCTACACCTTC. This translates into CASSSLGVAPYGYTF.

The chain links TRBV9 to TRBJ1-2; TRBD1 matches at 8 bases. Trimming cost V 1 base and J 8 bases; bases outside gene matches: 4. The V gene's germline CDR1 is SGDLS and CDR2 YYNGEE. The length of the CDR3 is 13 residues. The CDR3, as DNA: TGTGCCAGCAGCGTACAGGGGGCATGGGGCTACACCTTC. This gives the protein CASSVQGAWGYTF.

The chain combines TRBV6-5 with TRBJ1-1; D is uncertain. The CDR3 has 13 amino acids. The V end lost 1 base, the J end lost 3 bases, and 6 bases lay between the germline ends. CDR1 MNHEY and CDR2 SVGAGI come from the germline V gene. This chain's CDR3 is CASSYLKDTEAFF. DNA of the CDR3: TGTGCCAGCAGTTACTTGAAGGACACTGAAGCTTTCTTT.

The J gene is TRBJ1-1, the V gene TRBV19; a weak D match, TRBD1 (6 bases). CDR1 and CDR2 from the germline V gene are LNHDA and SQIVND (reference sequence). Trimming removed 8 bases at V and 0 bases at J, with 16 bases between. The CDR3 length is 15 residues. CDR3 region: CASGGGRSMNTEAFF. CDR3 DNA sequence: TGTGCCAGTGGGGGGGGGCGAAGCATGAACACTGAAGCTTTCTTT.

This clone has more than one count but fewer than ten. The chain uses TRBV9 and TRBJ2-4, with D unresolved. CDR3 length equals 14 residues. Per germline, CDR1 SGDLS and CDR2 YYNGEE. Deletions cut 0 bases from V and 7 bases from J, with 11 bases between. The CDR3 bases are TGTGCCAGCAGCGTAGAGTCGGGTGGGAACATTCAGTACTTC. This encodes CASSVESGGNIQYF.

Regarding this clone: Other DNA sequences in the same sample also yield this CDR3. V and J are TRBV7-9 and TRBJ2-1, with D possibly matching TRBD2 (5 bases). Trimming took 1 base from V and 14 from J, leaving 21 bases between them. This CDR3 region has 15 residues. Germline CDR1 is SEHNR and CDR2 is FQNEAQ (reference sequence). The CDR3 is CASSLGGSGNMREFF. The CDR3, as DNA: TGTGCCAGCAGCTTAGGAGGATCTGGGAATATGAGGGAGTTCTTC.

The chain links TRBV19 to TRBJ1-5; D is ambiguous. From germline, CDR1 is LNHDA and CDR2 SQIVND (reference sequence). The CDR3 is 14 amino acids. Trimming left V 6 bases short and J 5 bases short, with 14 bases between. The CDR3 spells CASSLVGPDQPQHF. Here the CDR3 DNA reads TGTGCCAGTAGCCTAGTAGGGCCCGATCAGCCCCAGCATTTT.

This clone was counted a few times. The chain is built from TRBV4-2 and TRBJ2-5, with D tentatively TRBD1 (6 bases). The germline V gene encodes CDR1 LGHNA and CDR2 YNFKEQ. This CDR3 contains 19 residues. Trimming took off 4 bases at V and 1 base at J, with 25 bases between the two ends. The CDR3 region has the DNA TGTGCCAGCAGCCCTCACCGGACAGATCCACCAGATGGCCAAGAGACCCAGTACTTC. This sequence encodes CASSPHRTDPPDGQETQYF.

The genes are TRBV19 and TRBJ1-1; no firm D call. Per germline, CDR1 LNHDA and CDR2 SQIVND (reference sequence). This CDR3 comprises 13 residues. Trimming shortened V by 7 bases and J by 1 base, and 10 bases separated the two germline ends. CDR3 residues: CASMFRTNTEAFF. CDR3 nucleotide sequence: TGTGCCAGTATGTTCCGGACGAACACTGAAGCTTTCTTT. Full variable domain (outside the CDR3, taken from reference TRBV19 and TRBJ1-1): DGGITQSPKYLFRKEGQNVTLSCEQNLNHDAMYWYRQDPGQGLRLIYYSQIVNDFQKGDIAEGYSVSREKKESFPLTVTSAQKNPTAFYLCASMFRTNTEAFFGQGTRLTVV.

The chain joins TRBV10-3 to TRBJ2-1; 12 positions match TRBD1. Per the germline V gene, CDR1 is ENHRY and CDR2 is SYGVKD. This CDR3 contains 15 residues. V lost 4 bases, J lost 9 bases, and 7 bases stayed unmatched. CDR3 sequence reads: CAISGRDRGPSEQFF. CDR3 nucleotide sequence: TGTGCCATCAGTGGCCGGGACAGGGGGCCGAGTGAGCAGTTCTTC.

This clone appeared once. The chain joins TRBV7-8 to TRBJ1-4; D remains unclear. V was clipped by 4 bases and J by 5 bases, with 8 bases between them. The CDR3 is made up of 13 amino acids. CDR1 is SGHVS and CDR2 is FQNEAQ in the germline V gene. CDR3 region: CASSSRINEKLFF. CDR3 DNA: TGTGCCAGCAGCTCCCGGATCAATGAAAAACTGTTTTTT.

The rearrangement uses TRBV18 and TRBJ1-3, with 7 nucleotides matching TRBD1. V was clipped by 4 bases and J by 0 bases; unmatched bases: 6. Per the germline V gene, CDR1 is KGHSH and CDR2 is LQKENI. The CDR3 sequence is 16 residues long. The CDR3 sequence: CASSLDRESSGNTIYF. The CDR3 DNA is TGTGCCAGCTCACTTGACAGGGAGAGCTCTGGAAACACCATATATTTT.